This T cell receptor (beta chain) was profiled in a study of cytomegalovirus exposure and HLA in healthy donors. Findings of the study overall: Indistinguishability led to the exclusion of some V segments, TRBV6-2 and TRBV6-3 included. Most sequenced TCRs were rare (though some public TCRs occurred in many donors).

From germline, CDR1 is GTSNPN and CDR2 SVGIG (reference sequence). With 3 bases removed from V and 1 base from J, the gap between germline ends came to 7 bases. The CDR3 runs 13 residues. Healthy people donating bone marrow made up the donors. These donors counted as nominally healthy when sampled, but unrecorded immune exposures were likely. PCR amplification relied on 60 Vbeta primers (plus 13 Jbeta primers). Here immunoSEQ multiplex PCR was the method, and the copy in TCRdb shows in-frame clones only, minus some. The table includes over 95,000 clones, 82% detected once. With respect to this clone: Its antigen is unidentified.

Material for sequencing was PBMCs. This TCR derives from a woman aged 18-29 years in good health and CMV-seronegative. The chain combines TRBV30 with TRBJ1-5; D call uncertain. The CDR3 spells CAWSTTSNQPQHF. The CDR3 DNA reads as TGTGCCTGGAGCACAACCAGCAATCAGCCCCAGCATTTT. Full variable domain (rest looked up from reference TRBV30 and TRBJ1-5): SQTIHQWPATLVQPVGSPLSLECTVEGTSNPNLYWYRQAAGRGLQLLFYSVGIGQISSEVPQNLSASRPQDRQFILSSKKLLLSDSGFYLCAWSTTSNQPQHFGDGTRLSIL.